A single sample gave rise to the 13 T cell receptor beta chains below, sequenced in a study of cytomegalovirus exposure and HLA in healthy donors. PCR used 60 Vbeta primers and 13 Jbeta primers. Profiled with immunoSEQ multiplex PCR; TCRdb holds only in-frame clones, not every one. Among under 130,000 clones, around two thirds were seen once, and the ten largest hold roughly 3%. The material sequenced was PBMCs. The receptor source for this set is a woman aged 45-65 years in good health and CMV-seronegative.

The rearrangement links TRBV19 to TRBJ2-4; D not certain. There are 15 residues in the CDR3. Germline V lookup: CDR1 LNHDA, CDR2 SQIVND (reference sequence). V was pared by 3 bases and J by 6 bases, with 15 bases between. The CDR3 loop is CASSISGFSVNIQYF. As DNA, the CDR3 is TGTGCCAGTAGTATTTCCGGGTTCTCGGTAAACATTCAGTACTTC.

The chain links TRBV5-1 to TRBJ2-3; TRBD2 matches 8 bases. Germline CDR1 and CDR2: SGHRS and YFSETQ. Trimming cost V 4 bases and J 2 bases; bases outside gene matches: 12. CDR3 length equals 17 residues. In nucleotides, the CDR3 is TGCGCCAGCAGCCGAAACTCTGGCGGGGGGACCACAGATACGCAGTATTTT. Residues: CASSRNSGGGTTDTQYF.

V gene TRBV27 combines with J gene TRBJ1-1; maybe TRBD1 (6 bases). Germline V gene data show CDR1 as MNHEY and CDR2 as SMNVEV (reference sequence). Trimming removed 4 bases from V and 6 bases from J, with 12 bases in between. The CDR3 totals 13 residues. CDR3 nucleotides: TGTGCCAGCAGTTCGACAGAGGGGGCTGAAGCTTTCTTT. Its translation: CASSSTEGAEAFF.

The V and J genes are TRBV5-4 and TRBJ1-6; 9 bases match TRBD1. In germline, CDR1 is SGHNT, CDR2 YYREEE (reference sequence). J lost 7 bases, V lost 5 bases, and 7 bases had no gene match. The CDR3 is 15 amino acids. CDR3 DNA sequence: TGTGCCAGCAGGGACAGGGGCGCGTGGAATTCACCCCTCCACTTT. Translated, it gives CASRDRGAWNSPLHF.

DNA of the CDR3: TGTGCCAGCAGTGCGGAAGGGAGTGGAGCTTTCTTT. Translated: CASSAEGSGAFF. The chain links TRBV2 to TRBJ1-1; no definite D call. Trimming left V 4 bases short and J 10 bases short, with 13 bases between. The CDR3 runs 12 residues. In germline, CDR1 is SNHLY, CDR2 FYNNEI.

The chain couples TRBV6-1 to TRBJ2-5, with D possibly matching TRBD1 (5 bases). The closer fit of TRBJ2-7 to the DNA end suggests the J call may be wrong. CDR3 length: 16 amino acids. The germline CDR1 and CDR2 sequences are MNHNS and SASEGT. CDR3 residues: CASSEAQWGSFYEQYF. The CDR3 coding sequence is TGTGCCAGCAGTGAAGCGCAGTGGGGCAGCTTCTACGAGCAGTACTTC.

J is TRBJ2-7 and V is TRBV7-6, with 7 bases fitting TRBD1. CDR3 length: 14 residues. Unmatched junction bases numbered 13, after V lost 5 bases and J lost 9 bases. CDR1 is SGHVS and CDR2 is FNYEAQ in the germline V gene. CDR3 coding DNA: TGTGCCAGCAGCACAGCATACAGGGGTTCGGGGCAGTACTTC. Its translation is CASSTAYRGSGQYF.

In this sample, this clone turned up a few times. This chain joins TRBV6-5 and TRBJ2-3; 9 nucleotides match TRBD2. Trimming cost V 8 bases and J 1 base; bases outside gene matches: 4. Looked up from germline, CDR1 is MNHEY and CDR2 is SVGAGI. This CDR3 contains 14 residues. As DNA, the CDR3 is TGTGCCAGCCGCGTAGCGGGGGGCACAGATACGCAGTATTTT. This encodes CASRVAGGTDTQYF.

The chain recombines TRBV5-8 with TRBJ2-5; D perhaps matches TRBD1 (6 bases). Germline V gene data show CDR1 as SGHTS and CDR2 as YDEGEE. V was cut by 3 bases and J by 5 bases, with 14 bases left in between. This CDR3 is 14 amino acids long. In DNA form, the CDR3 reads TGTGCCAGCAGCTGGGGGCTAGGGCGCGAGACCCAGTACTTC. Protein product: CASSWGLGRETQYF.

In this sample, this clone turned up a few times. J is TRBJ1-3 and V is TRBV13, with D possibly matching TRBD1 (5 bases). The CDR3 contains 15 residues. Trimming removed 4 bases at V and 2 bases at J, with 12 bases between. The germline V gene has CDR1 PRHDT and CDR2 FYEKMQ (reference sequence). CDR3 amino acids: CASSSGEGPGNTIYF. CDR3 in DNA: TGTGCCAGCAGCTCTGGGGAGGGACCTGGAAACACCATATATTTT.

CDR3 loop: CASSQAGGAGYGYTF. The CDR3, as DNA: TGTGCCAGCAGCCAAGCAGGGGGCGCGGGGTATGGCTACACCTTC. The chain is built from TRBV14 and TRBJ1-2, with 8 bases identical to TRBD1. The CDR3 length is 15 residues. Germline values: CDR1 SGHDN, CDR2 FVKESK. V trimming: 1 base; J trimming: 5 bases; junction bases outside the gene matches: 6. Full variable domain (rest looked up from reference TRBV14 and TRBJ1-2): EAGVTQFPSHSVIEKGQTVTLRCDPISGHDNLYWYRRVMGKEIKFLLHFVKESKQDESGMPNNRFLAERTGGTYSTLKVQPAELEDSGVYFCASSQAGGAGYGYTFGSGTRLTVV.

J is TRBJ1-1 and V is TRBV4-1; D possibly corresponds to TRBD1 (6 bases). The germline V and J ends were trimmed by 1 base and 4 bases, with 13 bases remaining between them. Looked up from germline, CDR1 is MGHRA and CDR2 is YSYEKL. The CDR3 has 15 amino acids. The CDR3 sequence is CASSQVQGLTTEAFF. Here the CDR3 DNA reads TGCGCCAGCAGCCAAGTCCAGGGGCTGACCACTGAAGCTTTCTTT.

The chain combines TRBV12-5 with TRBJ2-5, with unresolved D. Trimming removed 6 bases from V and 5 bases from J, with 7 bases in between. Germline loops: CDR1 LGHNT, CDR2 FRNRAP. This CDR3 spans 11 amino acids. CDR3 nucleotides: TGTGCTAGTGGGTTCGGGGAGACCCAGTACTTC. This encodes CASGFGETQYF.